The T cell receptor beta chain under discussion was sequenced for a study of blood T cell repertoires in COVID-19. This clone occurred many times. Clones were read by immunoSEQ multiplex PCR, and TCRdb kept only the in-frame ones, dropping some. The data show a few hundred thousand clones, with over 75% seen just once and about 2% held by the top ten. The source is a man aged 25 to 45 who had recovered from COVID-19. Sequencing was carried out using peripheral blood.

The CDR3: CSAVPGQGTEAFF. The CDR3 nucleotides read TGCAGCGCCGTGCCAGGGCAGGGGACTGAAGCTTTCTTT. The genes are TRBV29-1 and TRBJ1-1, with D possibly TRBD1 on 6 matching bases. Trimming took off 7 bases at V and 5 bases at J, with 17 bases between the two ends. From germline, CDR1 is SQVTM and CDR2 ANQGSEA. This CDR3 contains 13 residues.